This T cell receptor (beta chain) stems from a study of blood T cells in healthy people across ages. Using a J-beta primer mix together with a sample-barcoded 5' primer, a second PCR was run for about 6 to 11 cycles. TCRdb processed the 5' RACE reads anew with MiXCR; each CDR3 protein has one entry. The sample consists of some 1.5 million distinct CDR3 sequences, 40% to 45% of them appearing once. This clonotype was picked up a small number of times. This CDR3 has 16 residues. Trimming took 3 bases from V and 3 from J; bases not matched to a gene: 9. Total RNA, at least 6 micrograms per sample, was extracted from PBMCs.

This TCR came from a woman aged 18-35 years in good health. The chain joins TRBV12-3 or TRBV12-4 to TRBJ2-5; 8 bases map to TRBD2. The specimen was blood. CDR3 bases: TGTGCCAGCAGTTTCCCCTACGGGAGGGGAAAAGAGACCCAGTACTTC. The encoded protein is CASSFPYGRGKETQYF.